The rows below give T cell receptor beta chains drawn from one sample of a study of OX40 agonist ivuxolimab in advanced cancers. Sequencing was performed with immunoSEQ multiplex PCR; in TCRdb, only in-frame clones are kept and a portion is missing. Of 30,000 to 40,000 clones listed, roughly 89% are singletons. The input for sequencing was CD4+ or CD8+ T cells sorted from blood, taken in a trial of the OX40 agonist ivuxolimab. These receptors were collected from an adult with an advanced solid tumor such as melanoma, head and neck, liver or kidney cancer. Each CDR3 is given with its conserved first and last residue. A D gene is named only where the DNA matches it firmly. The listing skips clone size in some rows; elsewhere it reads once, few, many or a size class.

V: TRBV6-5; size: medium-sized; D: NA; J: TRBJ2-7; DNA: TGTGCCAGCAGTTGGGGGGCAAACTCCTACGAGCAGTACTTC; CDR3: CASSWGANSYEQYF
V: TRBV5-4; size: NA; D: TRBD2; J: TRBJ2-2; DNA: TGTGCCAGCAGCTTGGTCCTCGGGGGGGCCCGAACCGGGGAGCTGTTTTTT; CDR3: CASSLVLGGARTGELFF
V: TRBV13; size: NA; D: NA; J: TRBJ2-1; DNA: TGTGCCAGCAGCTTAGGACGTCAGGGGGGGTACAATGAGCAGTTCTTC; CDR3: CASSLGRQGGYNEQFF
V: TRBV6-5; size: NA; D: NA; J: TRBJ1-1; DNA: TGTGCCAGCACTATTCACGGGACGGGGAACACTGAAGCTTTCTTT; CDR3: CASTIHGTGNTEAFF
V: TRBV6-4; size: NA; D: TRBD1; J: TRBJ2-7; DNA: TGTGCCAGCAGTGACGACAGGGGGCGGCAGTACTTC; CDR3: CASSDDRGRQYF
V: TRBV4-1; size: NA; D: TRBD1; J: TRBJ2-2; DNA: TGCGCCAGCAGACGGGACAGGAACACCGGGGAGCTGTTTTTT; CDR3: CASRRDRNTGELFF
V: TRBV2; size: NA; D: TRBD2; J: TRBJ2-5; DNA: TGTGCCAGCAGGGGACTAGCGGGAGAGACCCAGTACTTC; CDR3: CASRGLAGETQYF
V: TRBV6-5; size: NA; D: NA; J: TRBJ2-7; DNA: TGTGCCAGCAGCGACCCCTCCGCGGGTCCCCACGAGCAGTACTTC; CDR3: CASSDPSAGPHEQYF
V: TRBV27; size: NA; D: NA; J: TRBJ2-1; DNA: TGTGCCAGCAGTTGGGGACTGTCCTACAATGAGCAGTTCTTC; CDR3: CASSWGLSYNEQFF
V: TRBV30; size: NA; D: NA; J: TRBJ2-7; DNA: TGTGCCGGGGGGACAGCTTCCTACGAGCAGTACTTC; CDR3: CAGGTASYEQYF
V: TRBV4-1; size: NA; D: TRBD2; J: TRBJ2-1; DNA: TGCGCCAGCAGCCACTCGGGAGGCAATGAGCAGTTCTTC; CDR3: CASSHSGGNEQFF
V: TRBV7-9; size: once; D: NA; J: TRBJ2-7; DNA: TGTGCCAGCAGATATGACAGTTCCTACGAGCAGTACTTC; CDR3: CASRYDSSYEQYF
V: TRBV27; size: few; D: NA; J: TRBJ2-1; DNA: TGTGCCAGCAGCTCGGACTACCCCTACAATGAGCAGTTCTTC; CDR3: CASSSDYPYNEQFF
V: TRBV5-6; size: NA; D: NA; J: TRBJ2-7; DNA: TGTGCCAGCAGCTTGGGAGGATCTACGGAGTACTTC; CDR3: CASSLGGSTEYF
V: TRBV7-9; size: once; D: NA; J: TRBJ1-1; DNA: TGTGCCAGCAGCTTAATGGGGACTGAAGCTTTCTTT; CDR3: CASSLMGTEAFF
V: TRBV7-9; size: NA; D: TRBD1; J: TRBJ2-7; DNA: TGTGCCAGCAGCCAGGGACAGGGGGCTAACGAGCAGTACTTC; CDR3: CASSQGQGANEQYF
V: TRBV5-4; size: NA; D: NA; J: TRBJ2-3; DNA: TGTGCCAGCAGCTTTAGCACAGATACGCAGTATTTT; CDR3: CASSFSTDTQYF
V: TRBV5-4; size: NA; D: NA; J: TRBJ1-1; DNA: TGTGCCAGCAGCCAGGGACATCGAGGCACTGAAGCTTTCTTT; CDR3: CASSQGHRGTEAFF
V: TRBV6-1; size: NA; D: TRBD2; J: TRBJ2-3; DNA: TGTGCCAGCGTGAGCGGGGGGGCCAAAGATACGCAGTATTTT; CDR3: CASVSGGAKDTQYF
V: TRBV7-2; size: once; D: TRBD2; J: TRBJ2-3; DNA: TGTGCCAGCACCCCCCGCCCAGCGGGGGCTAGCACAGATACGCAGTATTTT; CDR3: CASTPRPAGASTDTQYF
V: TRBV28; size: NA; D: NA; J: TRBJ2-5; DNA: TGTGCCAGTGGTGGGGAGACCCAGTACTTC; CDR3: CASGGETQYF
V: TRBV14; size: NA; D: TRBD2; J: TRBJ2-5; DNA: TGTGCCAGCAGCCAAGGGGTAGCGGGGGGAGAGACCCAGTACTTC; CDR3: CASSQGVAGGETQYF
V: TRBV5-1; size: few; D: NA; J: TRBJ1-2; DNA: TGCGCCAGCAGCTTGAGAGGACCCTTAGAATATGGCTACACCTTC; CDR3: CASSLRGPLEYGYTF
V: TRBV15; size: NA; D: NA; J: TRBJ1-1; DNA: TGTGCCACCAGCAGAGAAGGACTCACTGAAGCTTTCTTT; CDR3: CATSREGLTEAFF
V: TRBV28; size: NA; D: TRBD1; J: TRBJ2-3; DNA: TGTGCCAGCAGTTCCAGCGACAGGGCCCGCACAGATACGCAGTATTTT; CDR3: CASSSSDRARTDTQYF
V: TRBV6-6; size: once; D: TRBD1; J: TRBJ2-3; DNA: TGTGCCAGCAGTGCAAGGGGGACAGGGATCGCAGATACGCAGTATTTT; CDR3: CASSARGTGIADTQYF
V: TRBV4-1; size: NA; D: NA; J: TRBJ2-5; DNA: TGCGCCAGCAGCCAAGATCGCGGAGAAGAGACCCAGTACTTC; CDR3: CASSQDRGEETQYF
V: TRBV19; size: NA; D: TRBD1; J: TRBJ2-7; DNA: TGTGCCAGTAAGAGACAGGGGACCGCCTACGAGCAGTACTTC; CDR3: CASKRQGTAYEQYF
V: TRBV30; size: NA; D: TRBD2; J: TRBJ2-7; DNA: TGTGCCTGGAGTGCGGGAGGTGAGCAGTACTTC; CDR3: CAWSAGGEQYF
V: TRBV6-1; size: NA; D: NA; J: TRBJ2-7; DNA: TGTGCCAGCAGTGATGGGCTGGGAGAGCAGTACTTC; CDR3: CASSDGLGEQYF
V: TRBV27; size: NA; D: NA; J: TRBJ1-1; DNA: TGTGCCAGCAGTTTAACTGAGAACACTGAAGCTTTCTTT; CDR3: CASSLTENTEAFF
V: TRBV27; size: NA; D: NA; J: TRBJ1-5; DNA: TGTGCCAGCAGTTTTAGGAGGGAAGGTCAGCCCCAGCATTTT; CDR3: CASSFRREGQPQHF
V: TRBV28; size: NA; D: NA; J: TRBJ2-7; DNA: TGTGCCAGCAGTTTGACAGACGAGCAGTACTTC; CDR3: CASSLTDEQYF
V: TRBV28; size: NA; D: TRBD2; J: TRBJ2-1; DNA: TGTGCCAGCACAAGCGGGACGACCTACAATGAGCAGTTCTTC; CDR3: CASTSGTTYNEQFF
V: TRBV29-1; size: NA; D: NA; J: TRBJ2-3; DNA: TGCAGCGTTGGGGTCCTCGGTGACCCTAGCACAGATACGCAGTATTTT; CDR3: CSVGVLGDPSTDTQYF
V: TRBV2; size: NA; D: TRBD1; J: TRBJ2-7; DNA: TGTGCCAGCAGTGAAAGGGACAGGGGGCAGGACGAGCAGTACTTC; CDR3: CASSERDRGQDEQYF